A single sample gave rise to the 12 T cell receptor beta chains below, sequenced in a study of blood T cell repertoires in COVID-19. Libraries were prepared by immunoSEQ multiplex PCR; TCRdb keeps only in-frame clonotypes and omits some of them. Here the sample spans around 130,000 clones, 70% to 85% being singletons. Sequencing was performed on PBMCs or T cells enriched from blood (not recorded which). These receptors came from a woman aged 18-29 years who had been exposed to COVID-19.

A single count supports this clone. The rearrangement uses TRBV6-2 or TRBV6-3 and TRBJ1-3, with a weak D call TRBD1 (5 bases). The CDR3 extends over 15 amino acids. The V gene lost 3 bases and the J gene lost 2 bases, with 11 bases spanning the gap. Germline V gene lookup returns CDR1 MNHEY and CDR2 SVGEGT. The CDR3 region is CASSYGHPPGNTIYF. The CDR3 region has the DNA TGTGCCAGCAGTTATGGACACCCTCCTGGAAACACCATATATTTT.

The rearrangement joins TRBV18 to TRBJ2-3; 7 bases fit TRBD2. The CDR3 totals 13 residues. Germline-derived CDR1 and CDR2 are KGHSH and LQKENI. Trimming removed 8 bases from V and 6 bases from J; junction bases left unmatched: 8. The CDR3 bases are TGTGCCAGCACCCGGACTAGATCGGATACGCAGTATTTT. Translation gives CASTRTRSDTQYF. The whole variable domain, remainder taken from reference TRBV18 and TRBJ2-3, is NAGVMQNPRHLVRRRGQEARLRCSPMKGHSHVYWYRQLPEEGLKFMVYLQKENIIDESGMPKERFSAEFPKEGPSILRIQQVVRGDSAAYFCASTRTRSDTQYFGPGTRLTVL.

The J gene is TRBJ1-2, the V gene TRBV14; TRBD1 matches 9 bases. The junction had 14 bases not matched to a gene; V was cut back by 4 bases and J by 8 bases. The CDR3 extends over 16 amino acids. Germline V gives CDR1 SGHDN, CDR2 FVKESK. The CDR3 bases are TGTGCCAGCAGCCCTAGTGGGACAGGGACACCTCAAGGCTACACCTTC. Its protein is CASSPSGTGTPQGYTF. The full variable domain, in which reference TRBV14 and TRBJ1-2 provide the parts outside the CDR3, is EAGVTQFPSHSVIEKGQTVTLRCDPISGHDNLYWYRRVMGKEIKFLLHFVKESKQDESGMPNNRFLAERTGGTYSTLKVQPAELEDSGVYFCASSPSGTGTPQGYTFGSGTRLTVV.

The rearrangement uses TRBV30 and TRBJ2-5, with 11 bases fitting TRBD2. Germline V gene data show CDR1 as GTSNPN and CDR2 as SVGIG (reference sequence). J lost 0 bases, V lost 5 bases, and 5 bases had no gene match. There are 15 residues in the CDR3. CDR3 residues: CAWSRTSGHQETQYF. CDR3 DNA: TGTGCCTGGTCTCGGACTAGCGGGCACCAAGAGACCCAGTACTTC.

V usage is TRBV2 and J usage is TRBJ2-1; maybe TRBD1 (5 bases). Trimming took off 5 bases at V and 7 bases at J, with 18 bases between the two ends. The CDR3 loop spans 15 amino acids. The germline CDR1 and CDR2 sequences are SNHLY and FYNNEI. CDR3: CASSWGQGPGNEQFF. For the CDR3, the DNA is TGTGCCAGCAGTTGGGGCCAGGGCCCTGGTAATGAGCAGTTCTTC.

The chain links TRBV3-1 (or the pseudogene TRBV3-2) to TRBJ1-1, with D perhaps TRBD1 (5 bases). Germline CDR1 reads LGHDT; CDR2 reads YNNKEL (reference sequence). This CDR3 is 13 amino acids long. V shed 4 bases and J shed 4 bases, with 10 bases lying between them. In DNA, the CDR3 is TGTGCCAGCAGCCGCGGGGGTAGCACTGAAGCTTTCTTT. It is translated as CASSRGGSTEAFF.

The CDR3 region has the DNA TGTGCCAGCAGAAACAGGGGACAATCCTACGAGCAGTACTTC. It translates to CASRNRGQSYEQYF. V and J are TRBV7-2 and TRBJ2-7, with 7 bases aligning to TRBD1. Germline CDR1 and CDR2: SGHTA and FQGNSA. The CDR3 length is 14 residues. The trim removed 6 bases at V and 1 base at J, leaving 6 bases unmatched. The complete variable domain, with remaining parts taken from reference TRBV7-2 and TRBJ2-7, reads GAGVSQSPSNKVTEKGKDVELRCDPISGHTALYWYRQSLGQGLEFLIYFQGNSAPDKSGLPSDRFSAERTGGSVSTLTIQRTQQEDSAVYLCASRNRGQSYEQYFGPGTRLTVT.

The rearrangement joins TRBV19 to TRBJ2-1; 8 nucleotides agree with TRBD2. Germline V CDR1 and CDR2: LNHDA, SQIVND (reference sequence). With 9 bases clipped from V and 2 bases from J, the junction kept 3 bases outside the gene matches. This CDR3 has 13 amino acids. CDR3 sequence (DNA): TGTGCCAGCACTAGCGGACCCTACAATGAGCAGTTCTTC. Protein product: CASTSGPYNEQFF.

Here the CDR3 reads CATSDLGGGLNEQFF. CDR3 sequence (DNA): TGTGCCACCAGTGATTTGGGTGGAGGGCTCAATGAGCAGTTCTTC. This sequence joins TRBV24-1 and TRBJ2-1; tentative D call: TRBD2 (6 bases). Germline CDR1 and CDR2: KGHDR and SFDVKD. V lost 0 bases and J lost 6, with 11 bases in between. The CDR3 totals 15 residues.

The chain couples TRBV30 to TRBJ2-1; 10 positions agree with TRBD1. The CDR3 spans 17 residues. V lost 3 bases and J lost 2; bases outside the gene matches: 10. Germline V gene sequence: CDR1 GTSNPN, CDR2 SVGIG (reference sequence). The CDR3 DNA follows: TGTGCCTGGAGAGCGGGACAGGGGAGGAGGGCCTACAATGAGCAGTTCTTC. Its translation is CAWRAGQGRRAYNEQFF.

V and J are TRBV24-1 and TRBJ2-1; 7 bases agree with TRBD1. Germline V CDR1 and CDR2: KGHDR, SFDVKD. J gave up 6 bases and V 3 bases, and 7 bases lay outside the gene matches. CDR3 length equals 15 residues. The CDR3 reads CATSDPQTGSNEQFF. CDR3 in DNA: TGTGCCACCAGTGATCCACAGACAGGGAGCAATGAGCAGTTCTTC.

V gene TRBV24-1 combines with J gene TRBJ2-6; TRBD1 matches 7 bases. The ends lost 1 base at V and 9 bases at J; junction bases unmatched: 2. This CDR3 is built from 14 residues. Germline V gene data show CDR1 as KGHDR and CDR2 as SFDVKD. The CDR3 nucleotides read TGTGCCACCAGTGATTTAAACAGGGGCAACGTCCTGACTTTC. Its translation is CATSDLNRGNVLTF.